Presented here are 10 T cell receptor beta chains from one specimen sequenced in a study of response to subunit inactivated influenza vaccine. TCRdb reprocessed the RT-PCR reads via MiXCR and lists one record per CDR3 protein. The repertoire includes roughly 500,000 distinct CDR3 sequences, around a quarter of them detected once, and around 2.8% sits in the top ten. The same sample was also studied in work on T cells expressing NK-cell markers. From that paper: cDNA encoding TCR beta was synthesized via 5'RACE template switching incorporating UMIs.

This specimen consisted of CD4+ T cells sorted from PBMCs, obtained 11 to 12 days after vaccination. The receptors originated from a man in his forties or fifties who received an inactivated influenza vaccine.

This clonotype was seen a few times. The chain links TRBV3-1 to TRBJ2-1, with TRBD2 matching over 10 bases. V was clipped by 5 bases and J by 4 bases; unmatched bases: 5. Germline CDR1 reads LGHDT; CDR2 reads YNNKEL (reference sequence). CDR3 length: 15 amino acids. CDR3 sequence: CASSTSGRGYNEQFF. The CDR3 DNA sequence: TGTGCCAGCAGCACCAGCGGGAGGGGTTACAATGAGCAGTTCTTC.

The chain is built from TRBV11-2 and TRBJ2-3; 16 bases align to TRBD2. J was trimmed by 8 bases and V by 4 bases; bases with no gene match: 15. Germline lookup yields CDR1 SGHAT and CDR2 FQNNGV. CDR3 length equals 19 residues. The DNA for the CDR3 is TGTGCCAGCAGCTCGTCCCCCGGGACTAGCGGGGGGGTGCTGGGTACGCAGTATTTT. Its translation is CASSSSPGTSGGVLGTQYF. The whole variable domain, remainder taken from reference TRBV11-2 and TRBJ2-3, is EAGVAQSPRYKIIEKRQSVAFWCNPISGHATLYWYQQILGQGPKLLIQFQNNGVVDDSQLPKDRFSAERLKGVDSTLKIQPAKLEDSAVYLCASSSSPGTSGGVLGTQYFGPGTRLTVL.

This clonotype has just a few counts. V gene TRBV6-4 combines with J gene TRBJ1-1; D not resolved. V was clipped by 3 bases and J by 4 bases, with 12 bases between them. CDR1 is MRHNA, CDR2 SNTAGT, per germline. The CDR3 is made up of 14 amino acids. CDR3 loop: CASSEAPPGTEAFF. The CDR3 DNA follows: TGTGCCAGCAGTGAGGCCCCCCCCGGCACTGAAGCTTTCTTT.

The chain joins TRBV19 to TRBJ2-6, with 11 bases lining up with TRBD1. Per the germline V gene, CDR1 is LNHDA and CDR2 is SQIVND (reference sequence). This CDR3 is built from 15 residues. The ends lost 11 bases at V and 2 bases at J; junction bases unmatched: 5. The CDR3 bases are TGTGCCTCCGGACAGGGGGCGCCTGGGGCCAACGTCCTGACTTTC. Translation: CASGQGAPGANVLTF.

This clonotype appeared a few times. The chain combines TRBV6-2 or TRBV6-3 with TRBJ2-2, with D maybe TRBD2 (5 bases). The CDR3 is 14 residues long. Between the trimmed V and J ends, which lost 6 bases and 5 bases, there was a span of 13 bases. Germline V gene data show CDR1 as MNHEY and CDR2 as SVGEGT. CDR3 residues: CASSRLAATGELFF. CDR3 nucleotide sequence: TGTGCCAGCAGCCGTCTAGCAGCGACCGGGGAGCTGTTTTTT.

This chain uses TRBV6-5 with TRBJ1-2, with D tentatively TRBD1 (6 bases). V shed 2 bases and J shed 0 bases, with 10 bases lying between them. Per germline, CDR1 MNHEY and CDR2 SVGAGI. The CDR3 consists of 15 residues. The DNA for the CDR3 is TGTGCCAGCAGTTACGAGGGACAAGCTAACTATGGCTACACCTTC. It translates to CASSYEGQANYGYTF.

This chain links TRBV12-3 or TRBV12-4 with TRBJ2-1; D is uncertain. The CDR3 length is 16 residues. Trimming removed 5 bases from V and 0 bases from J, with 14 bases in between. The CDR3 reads CASSIPLTSSYNEQFF. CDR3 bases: TGTGCCAGCAGTATACCTCTCACGAGCTCCTACAATGAGCAGTTCTTC.

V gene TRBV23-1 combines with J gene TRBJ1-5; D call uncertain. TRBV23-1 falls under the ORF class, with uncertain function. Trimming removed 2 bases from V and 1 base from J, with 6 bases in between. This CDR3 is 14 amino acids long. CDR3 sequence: CASSQRESNQPQHF. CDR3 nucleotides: TGCGCCAGCAGTCAAAGAGAGAGCAATCAGCCCCAGCATTTT.

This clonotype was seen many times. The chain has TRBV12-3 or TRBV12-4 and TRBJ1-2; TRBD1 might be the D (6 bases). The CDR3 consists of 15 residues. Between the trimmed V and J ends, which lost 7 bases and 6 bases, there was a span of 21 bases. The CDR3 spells CASTLRQDLIDGYTF. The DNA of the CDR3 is TGTGCCAGCACCCTTAGACAGGACCTTATCGATGGCTACACCTTC.

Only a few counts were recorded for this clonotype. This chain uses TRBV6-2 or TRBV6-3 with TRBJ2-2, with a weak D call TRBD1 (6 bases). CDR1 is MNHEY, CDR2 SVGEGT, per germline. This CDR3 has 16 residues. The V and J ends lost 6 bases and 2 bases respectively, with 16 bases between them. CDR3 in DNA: TGTGCCAGCAGCACCCCCGGGACACTAAACACCGGGGAGCTGTTTTTT. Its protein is CASSTPGTLNTGELFF.